This entry concerns a single TCR beta chain. These data are taken from a study of blood T cells in healthy people across ages. With 3 bases removed from V and 0 bases from J, the gap between germline ends came to 8 bases. This CDR3 has 13 residues. The germline gives CDR1 SQVTM, CDR2 ANQGSEA. A second roughly 7 to 12 cycle PCR used barcoded and J-beta primers. TCRdb re-called the 5' RACE reads through MiXCR, storing one row per CDR3 protein. Among hundreds of thousands of distinct CDR3 sequences listed, over 20% were seen once. The TCR comes from a man aged 70-80 years in good health. Sample: blood. This chain links TRBV29-1 with TRBJ1-2; D is unclear. The CDR3: CSVEVSANYGYTF. In DNA, the CDR3 is TGCAGCGTTGAGGTGTCAGCTAACTATGGCTACACCTTC.